These 7 T cell receptor beta chains originate from one sample sequenced in a study of identical twins (dated by TCRdb to about 2016). Preparation of the library involved 5' RACE. Instrument used: Illumina HiSeq 2000. The public reads were reprocessed in TCRdb via fastp at Q25 and MiXCR, keeping in-frame beta chains. Rows merge per CDR3 protein into single entries with the most common DNA and genes. Across this sample there are under 350,000 distinct CDR3 sequences, with more than 8% seen only once. Together, the top ten hold around 7.1% of the sample. The data also belong to a second study, concerning yellow fever vaccine responses in identical twins.

Sequences were obtained from CD8+ T cells sorted from blood. These receptors originate from a woman aged 18-29 years in good health.

This clonotype was observed a few times. V gene TRBV29-1 combines with J gene TRBJ2-7; TRBD1 is a possible D gene (5 bases). Germline values: CDR1 SQVTM, CDR2 ANQGSEA. V was trimmed by 1 base and J by 4 bases, leaving 8 bases between them. This CDR3 is built from 12 residues. The CDR3 spells CSVEGGAYEQYF. CDR3 bases: TGCAGCGTTGAAGGGGGCGCGTACGAGCAGTACTTC.

This clonotype showed up many times. The chain has TRBV20-1 and TRBJ2-2, with unresolved D. Germline lookup yields CDR1 DFQATT and CDR2 SNEGSKA (reference sequence). V was trimmed by 4 bases and J by 2 bases, leaving 11 bases between them. This CDR3 is 14 amino acids long. The CDR3 DNA sequence: TGCAGTGCTACCACCGACAAAAACACCGGGGAGCTGTTTTTT. Translating it yields CSATTDKNTGELFF.

This clonotype was recorded many times. The J gene is TRBJ2-7, the V gene TRBV20-1, with a weak D call TRBD1 (5 bases). This CDR3 has 12 residues. Trimming took off 7 bases at V and 5 bases at J, with 15 bases between the two ends. Germline values: CDR1 DFQATT, CDR2 SNEGSKA (reference sequence). The CDR3 sequence is CSGWPQGHEQYF. CDR3 bases: TGCAGTGGATGGCCCCAGGGCCACGAGCAGTACTTC.

This clonotype was seen more than once but under ten times. The chain carries TRBV11-2 and TRBJ2-1; TRBD2 matches 9 bases. Germline V gene data show CDR1 as SGHAT and CDR2 as FQNNGV. The CDR3 consists of 14 residues. The J segment lost 7 bases and the V segment lost 4 bases, leaving 5 bases of the junction unmatched. CDR3 amino acids: CASSSRLAENEQFF. The CDR3, as DNA: TGTGCCAGCAGCTCCCGACTAGCGGAAAATGAGCAGTTCTTC.

The V call is TRBV12-2, the J call TRBJ2-1; the table calls TRBD2, which could not be checked here. TRBV12-2 is a listed pseudogene. This CDR3 contains 17 residues. CDR3 nucleotide sequence: TGTGCAAGTCGCTCCCTAGTAGGTCCGCGTTACTACAATGAGCAGTTCTTC. It is translated as CASRSLVGPRYYNEQFF.

This clonotype has only a few counts. This chain connects TRBV7-6 to TRBJ2-1, with D perhaps TRBD2 (6 bases). The length of the CDR3 is 14 residues. Looked up from germline, CDR1 is SGHVS and CDR2 is FNYEAQ. The V end lost 7 bases, the J end lost 5 bases, and 15 bases lay between the germline ends. The CDR3 spells CASTWGDGDNEQFF. As DNA, the CDR3 is TGTGCCAGCACCTGGGGGGACGGAGACAATGAGCAGTTCTTC.

The CDR3 nucleotides read TGTGCCACCAGCAGAGATGTTGTTGTGGCCAGGGAGCAGTACTTC. This encodes CATSRDVVVAREQYF. This rearrangement joins TRBV15 to TRBJ2-7; the D is unclear. CDR1 is LNHNV, CDR2 YYDKDF, per germline (reference sequence). The length of the CDR3 is 15 residues. Trimming removed 0 bases from V and 7 bases from J, with 16 bases in between.